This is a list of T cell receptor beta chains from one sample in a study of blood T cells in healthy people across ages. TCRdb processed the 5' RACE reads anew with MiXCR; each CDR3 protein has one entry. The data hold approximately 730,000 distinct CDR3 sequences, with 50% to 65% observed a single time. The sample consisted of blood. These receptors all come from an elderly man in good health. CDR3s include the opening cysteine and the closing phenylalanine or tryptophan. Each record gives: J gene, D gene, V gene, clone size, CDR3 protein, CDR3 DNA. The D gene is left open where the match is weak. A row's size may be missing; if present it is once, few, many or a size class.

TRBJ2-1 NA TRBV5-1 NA CASSSSILSSYNEQFF TGCGCCAGCAGCTCTTCCATCCTGAGCTCCTACAATGAGCAGTTCTTC
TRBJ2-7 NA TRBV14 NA CASSLTGGASNEQYF TGTGCCAGCAGCTTGACAGGAGGCGCGAGCAACGAGCAGTACTTC
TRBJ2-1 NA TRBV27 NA CASSLGGEEFF TGTGCCAGCAGTCTCGGAGGAGAGGAGTTCTTC
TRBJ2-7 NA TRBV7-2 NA CASRPRASSEQYF TGTGCCAGCAGGCCCAGGGCCTCGAGCGAGCAGTACTTC
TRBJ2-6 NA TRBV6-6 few CASSYAQPAGANVLTF TGTGCCAGCAGTTACGCCCAACCGGCCGGGGCCAACGTCCTGACTTTC
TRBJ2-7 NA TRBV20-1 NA CSANSQERYEQYF TGCAGTGCTAACAGTCAGGAGCGCTACGAGCAGTACTTC
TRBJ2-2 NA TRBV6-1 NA CASSVQQYTGELFF TGTGCCAGCAGTGTACAACAGTACACCGGGGAGCTGTTTTTT
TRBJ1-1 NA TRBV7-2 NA CASSMAVNTEAFF TGTGCCAGCAGCATGGCAGTGAACACTGAAGCTTTCTTT
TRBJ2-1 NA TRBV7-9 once CASSLKEGDYEQFF TGTGCCAGCAGCTTGAAAGAGGGCGACTATGAGCAGTTCTTC
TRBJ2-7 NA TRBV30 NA CAWSGDYEQYF TGTGCCTGGTCAGGGGACTACGAGCAGTACTTC
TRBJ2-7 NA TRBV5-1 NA CASSLGDIAYEQYF TGCGCCAGCAGCTTGGGGGACATAGCCTACGAGCAGTACTTC
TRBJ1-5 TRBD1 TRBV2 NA CASRTGGNQPQHF TGTGCCAGCAGGACAGGGGGCAATCAGCCCCAGCATTTT